The rows below give T cell receptor beta chains drawn from one sample of a study of early T cells in non-severe SARS-CoV-2 infection. TCRdb analysed the 5' RACE reads with MiXCR anew, one entry per CDR3 protein. The sample carries 50,000 to 60,000 distinct CDR3 sequences, about a tenth recorded once. The sample consisted of whole blood. These receptor sequences come from an adult who was a healthcare worker with PCR-confirmed SARS-CoV-2 infection or an uninfected control (not recorded which). Both conserved end residues are part of each CDR3. The D gene is left open where the match is weak. The size of a clone is reported for some rows only, either as once, few or many, or as a class for expanded clones.

clone size: -
D gene: -
V gene: TRBV20-1
J gene: TRBJ1-6
CDR3 protein: CSARVQWGNNSPLHF
CDR3 DNA: TGCAGTGCTAGAGTCCAGTGGGGAAATAATTCACCCCTCCACTTT

clone size: -
D gene: TRBD1
V gene: TRBV2
J gene: TRBJ2-5
CDR3 protein: CASSWTGEETQYF
CDR3 DNA: TGTGCCAGCAGTTGGACAGGGGAAGAGACCCAGTACTTC

clone size: -
D gene: -
V gene: TRBV5-1
J gene: TRBJ2-7
CDR3 protein: CASSLEGFYYEQYF
CDR3 DNA: TGCGCCAGCAGCTTGGAGGGCTTTTACTACGAGCAGTACTTC

clone size: many
D gene: -
V gene: TRBV12-3/TRBV12-4
J gene: TRBJ2-2
CDR3 protein: CASSLVTGPHTGELFF
CDR3 DNA: TGTGCCAGCAGTCTCGTTACGGGGCCTCACACCGGGGAGCTGTTTTTT

clone size: -
D gene: -
V gene: TRBV5-4
J gene: TRBJ1-1
CDR3 protein: CASSFQGTNTEAFF
CDR3 DNA: TGTGCCAGCAGCTTTCAGGGGACGAACACTGAAGCTTTCTTT

clone size: few
D gene: TRBD2
V gene: TRBV7-2
J gene: TRBJ2-1
CDR3 protein: CATGGGSIYNEQFF
CDR3 DNA: TGTGCCACCGGGGGGGGATCGATCTACAATGAGCAGTTCTTC

clone size: few
D gene: TRBD2
V gene: TRBV20-1
J gene: TRBJ2-1
CDR3 protein: CSAVAGGPSNEQFF
CDR3 DNA: TGCAGTGCTGTTGCGGGGGGGCCTTCGAATGAGCAGTTCTTC

clone size: -
D gene: -
V gene: TRBV6-1
J gene: TRBJ1-3
CDR3 protein: CASSEEMGIRGNTIYF
CDR3 DNA: TGTGCCAGCAGTGAAGAGATGGGTATTCGTGGAAACACCATATATTTT

clone size: many
D gene: TRBD1
V gene: TRBV2
J gene: TRBJ1-5
CDR3 protein: CASSSAAGGNQPQHF
CDR3 DNA: TGTGCCAGCAGCTCGGCGGCAGGGGGGAATCAGCCCCAGCATTTT

clone size: few
D gene: -
V gene: TRBV20-1
J gene: TRBJ1-1
CDR3 protein: CSATRGAGRVAFF
CDR3 DNA: TGCAGTGCGACAAGGGGGGCCGGAAGGGTAGCTTTCTTT

clone size: -
D gene: -
V gene: TRBV1
J gene: TRBJ2-7
CDR3 protein: CTRTEYEQYF
CDR3 DNA: TGCACCAGGACCGAATACGAGCAGTACTTC

clone size: -
D gene: -
V gene: TRBV5-1
J gene: TRBJ2-3
CDR3 protein: CASSLDTDTQYF
CDR3 DNA: TGCGCCAGCAGCTTGGACACAGATACGCAGTATTTT

clone size: few
D gene: -
V gene: TRBV20-1
J gene: TRBJ2-5
CDR3 protein: CSARNEETQYF
CDR3 DNA: TGCAGTGCTCGGAACGAGGAGACCCAGTACTTC

clone size: -
D gene: -
V gene: TRBV12-3/TRBV12-4
J gene: TRBJ2-1
CDR3 protein: CASSLGPVNRYEQFF
CDR3 DNA: TGTGCCAGCAGTTTGGGGCCCGTCAACCGGTATGAGCAGTTCTTC

clone size: -
D gene: -
V gene: TRBV12-3/TRBV12-4
J gene: TRBJ1-1
CDR3 protein: CASRLQGGTEAFF
CDR3 DNA: TGTGCCAGCAGGCTACAGGGCGGCACTGAAGCTTTCTTT

clone size: many
D gene: -
V gene: TRBV3-1
J gene: TRBJ1-1
CDR3 protein: CASSQETGNTEAFF
CDR3 DNA: TGTGCCAGCAGCCAAGAGACGGGGAACACTGAAGCTTTCTTT

clone size: -
D gene: -
V gene: TRBV2
J gene: TRBJ1-4
CDR3 protein: CASSEASTNEKLFF
CDR3 DNA: TGTGCCAGCAGTGAGGCTTCGACTAATGAAAAACTGTTTTTT

clone size: -
D gene: -
V gene: TRBV20-1
J gene: TRBJ2-5
CDR3 protein: CSAARAQETQYF
CDR3 DNA: TGCAGTGCTGCCAGGGCCCAAGAGACCCAGTACTTC

clone size: many
D gene: TRBD2
V gene: TRBV3-1
J gene: TRBJ2-5
CDR3 protein: CASSQVSSGGEETQYF
CDR3 DNA: TGTGCCAGCAGCCAAGTGTCCAGCGGGGGGGAAGAGACCCAGTACTTC

clone size: many
D gene: TRBD1
V gene: TRBV7-7
J gene: TRBJ2-2
CDR3 protein: CASSLGDRATGELFF
CDR3 DNA: TGTGCCAGCAGCCTGGGGGACAGGGCCACCGGGGAGCTGTTTTTT

clone size: many
D gene: TRBD2
V gene: TRBV27
J gene: TRBJ2-7
CDR3 protein: CASSSGGVLSYEQYF
CDR3 DNA: TGTGCCAGCAGTTCCGGGGGGGTCCTCTCCTACGAGCAGTACTTC

clone size: -
D gene: -
V gene: TRBV2
J gene: TRBJ1-1
CDR3 protein: CASLVPSNTEAFF
CDR3 DNA: TGTGCCAGCCTGGTGCCTTCGAACACTGAAGCTTTCTTT